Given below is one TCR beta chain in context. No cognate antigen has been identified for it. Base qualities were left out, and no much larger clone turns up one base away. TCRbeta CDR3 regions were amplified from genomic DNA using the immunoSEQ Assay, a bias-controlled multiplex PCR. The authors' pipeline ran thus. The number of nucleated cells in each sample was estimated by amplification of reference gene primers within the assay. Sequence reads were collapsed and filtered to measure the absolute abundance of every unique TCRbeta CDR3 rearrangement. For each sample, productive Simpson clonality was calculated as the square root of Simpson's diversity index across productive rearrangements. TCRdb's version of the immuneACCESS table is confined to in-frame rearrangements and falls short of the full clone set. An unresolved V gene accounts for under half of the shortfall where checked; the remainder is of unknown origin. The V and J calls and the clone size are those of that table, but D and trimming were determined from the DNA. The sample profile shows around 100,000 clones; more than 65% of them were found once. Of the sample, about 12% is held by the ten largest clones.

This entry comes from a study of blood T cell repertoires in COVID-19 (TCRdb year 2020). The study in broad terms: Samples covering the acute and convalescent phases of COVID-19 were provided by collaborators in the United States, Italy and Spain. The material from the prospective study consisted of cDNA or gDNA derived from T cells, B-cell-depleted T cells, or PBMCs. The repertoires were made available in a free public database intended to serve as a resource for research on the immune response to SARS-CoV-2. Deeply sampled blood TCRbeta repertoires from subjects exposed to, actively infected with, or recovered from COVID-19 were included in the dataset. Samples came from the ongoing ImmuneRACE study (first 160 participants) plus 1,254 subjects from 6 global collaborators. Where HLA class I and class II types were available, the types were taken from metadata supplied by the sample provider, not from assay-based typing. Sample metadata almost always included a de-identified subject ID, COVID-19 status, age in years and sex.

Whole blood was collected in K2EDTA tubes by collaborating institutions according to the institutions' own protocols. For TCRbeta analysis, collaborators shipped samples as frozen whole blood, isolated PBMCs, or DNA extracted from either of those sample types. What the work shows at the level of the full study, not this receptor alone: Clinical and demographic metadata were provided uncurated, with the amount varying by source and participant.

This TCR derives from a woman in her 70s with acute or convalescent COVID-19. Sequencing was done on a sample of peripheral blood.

The DNA is TGTGCCAGCAGTGAGGGAGTTGTACGGCAAAACATTCAGTACTTC. This sequence encodes CASSEGVVRQNIQYF. The V and J genes are TRBV25-1 and TRBJ2-4; a tentative D call is TRBD2 (5 bases match). Between the V and J ends, shortened by 3 bases and 5 bases respectively, the junction contains 14 bases. Looking up the germline V gene yields CDR1 MGHDK and CDR2 SYGVNS. Measured from the cysteine to the phenylalanine, the CDR3 is 15 residues long. Kept here is only the CDR3 DNA, which spans 45 bases and is read in frame from base 1.